The following is a T cell receptor beta chain sequence with its context. The sample holds a few counts of this clone. The clone's antigen remains unknown. No quality values exist for individual bases; no much larger clone is one base distant. These data belong to a study of cytomegalovirus exposure and HLA in healthy donors (dated by TCRdb to about 2017). With regard to the full study: An earlier analysis of approximately 600 of the donors reported 276 Gb of sequence data and some 100 million unique TCR beta sequences from about 179 million T cells. An early release covering approximately 600 HLA-typed donors comprised approximately 300 gigabases of sequencing data and around 80 million unique TCR sequences. Among the roughly 400 genotyped donors, about 85% belonged to the genetic ancestry cluster associated with self-reported Caucasian donors. The study aimed to test whether signatures of past pathogen exposure could be identified by cataloging public T cell receptors. The study profiled the T cell repertoires of under 850 subjects by immunosequencing and related them to cytomegalovirus serostatus. In addition to the first cohort of 666 subjects, a separate validation cohort of 100 to 150 different subjects was used. To predict cytomegalovirus infection status, the study combined high-throughput TCR immunosequencing, statistical association of individual TCRs with disease status, and machine learning. In a later analysis, previously published TCR beta repertoires from several hundred donors were re-analyzed and high-resolution HLA genotyping was added so that TCR occurrence patterns could be studied. In the later analysis, no new phenotypic data were used to find candidate immune exposures; instead, reliance was placed on TCR beta sequences and their occurrence across donors. In an earlier analysis of about 590 of the donors, high-throughput TCR beta sequencing was used to judge whether each TCR beta V gene segment behaved as functional or pseudogenic. Donor age, sex, ethnicity and CMV serostatus were compiled together with the repertoire data. A later genetic analysis took genome-wide SNP genotypes for about 65% of the 666 donors and used that subset as a discovery cohort. All discovery cohort repertoires had been generated on a single sequencing platform. HLA typing included class I and class II loci at four-digit resolution. Typing coverage varied by locus: roughly 629-630 donors for A, B, C, DRB1 and DQB1; roughly 560 for DQA1; nearly 610 for DPA1; 450 to 480 for DPB1. A handful of DR-DQ haplotypes were treated as single units for association and clustering because of strong linkage in the cohort. Among roughly 400 genotyped donors of the cohort, an average of about 240,000 unique TCR beta nucleotide sequences was sequenced per donor, of which about 18% were non-productive.

Library generation was performed with the immunoSEQ multiplex PCR assay. For the multiplex PCR, a mixture combining 60 forward primers for TCR Vbeta segments and 13 reverse primers for TCR Jbeta segments was used. The CDR3 region of rearranged TCR beta genes was amplified from genomic DNA with a multiplex PCR assay. The Illumina HiSeq System was used to sequence the amplified TCR beta libraries as 87-base-pair reads. Concerning the study's data processing: In a later analysis, tens of millions of unique TCR beta chains were counted across the 666 repertoires, and roughly 11 million of these chains were shared by at least two donors. Raw reads were error-corrected and collapsed into unique sequences with a nearest-neighbor algorithm that merged closely related sequences to remove PCR and sequencing errors. CDR3 sequences were aligned to IMGT reference sequences to assign V, D and J gene segments. For a sequence to be retained, a match of at least six nucleotides to both a V gene segment and a J gene segment was required. Rearrangements were classified as productive when the CDR3 lacked stop codons and remained in frame with V and J, and all other rearrangements were classified as non-productive. CDR3 was defined according to IMGT convention as the region running from the second conserved V-encoded cysteine to the conserved J-encoded phenylalanine. Sequences without an unambiguous match to a single V gene segment were excluded from the earlier analysis of 500 to 700 of the donors. In an earlier analysis of some 590 of the donors, V segments were called functional above 56.7% productive rearrangements and were called segregating when the between-donor standard deviation exceeded 5%. A statistical classification framework was built to diagnose cytomegalovirus status from the catalog of TCR beta chain sequences. In a later analysis, TCR nucleotide sequences were compared against IMGT/GENE-DB human TR gene sequences so that V and J genes could be assigned. Using the TCRdist pipeline, a later analysis assigned CDR3 sequences along with most-parsimonious VDJ recombination scenarios. A later analysis defined each TCR beta chain by its CDR3 amino acid sequence plus V-gene family, and excluded reads lacking a unique V-gene family. A later analysis removed several hundred highly shared, low-generation-probability nucleotide sequences to deal with suspected cross-contamination and a sequencing artifact. For each public chain, a later analysis derived a clonal expansion index from normalized ranks of inferred template counts within each repertoire. In a later analysis, generation probabilities were computed using a VDJ recombination model fitted to out-of-frame rearrangements, and the results were checked against IGoR. In a later analysis, hypergeometric tests were used to score TCR-TCR, TCR-HLA and TCR-CMV co-occurrence, with a repertoire-size bias correction applied to TCR pairs. In a later analysis, false discovery rates were estimated by permuting HLA or CMV assignments 20 times. In a later analysis, co-occurring TCRs were grouped using DBSCAN, and TCRdist sequence similarity was added for clustering within HLA-allele-positive subsets. Repertoires with fewer than 30,000 or more than 120,000 public chains were left out of co-occurrence clustering, as were about five repertoires with anomalous nucleotide sharing. Held by TCRdb, this immuneACCESS table contains in-frame sequences only and omits some clones. Under half of the omission traces to an unresolved V gene where checked; the cause of the rest is unknown. V and J calls and clone size are given by that table; D and trimming were obtained from the DNA. The sample records 150,000 to 200,000 clones, approximately 11% of which are singletons. The ten largest clones add up to approximately 8.3% of the sample.

What the study reported, not specific to this receptor: Cytomegalovirus status was reported to be diagnosed by the classifier with high specificity and sensitivity in both the original and validation cohorts. Assigning TCR associations to individual alleles was difficult when HLA alleles, especially DR and DQ, strongly co-occurred. In a later analysis, HLA-associated TCR beta chains showed more clonal expansion and lower generation probabilities than non-associated chains that were equally common. Immune exposure information for the cohort was limited to CMV serostatus. In an earlier analysis of approximately 590 of the donors, most TCR beta V segments appeared in productive rearrangements about 87% or about 30% of the time, broadly matching IMGT annotations. A later analysis associated 17,000 or so TCR beta sequences with specific HLA alleles at a false discovery rate of 0.05. In a later genetic analysis, a missense DCLRE1C variant was associated with V-gene and J-gene trimming of TCR beta chains, and the association was replicated in an independent cohort. A further reported finding was that TCR beta sequences accurately predicted the HLA-A and HLA-B alleles for most subjects in the first cohort. Across donors, most TCR sequences were observed very rarely, whereas some public TCRs were present in many individuals. Several of the top co-occurrence clusters appeared to be linked to parvovirus B19, influenza, CMV and Epstein-Barr virus, according to a later analysis. Roughly uniform sequencing depth across donors was assumed in presence/absence analyses, although this assumption may not hold. HLA typing was unavailable for some donors at each locus, so association tests used only the typed subset. A later analysis found that TCR association rates varied across HLA loci, with DRB1 alleles showing the most associated TCRs and HLA-C alleles the fewest. According to the authors, the approach could potentially be generalized to other disease states and immunological phenotypes. In a later analysis, most CMV-associated TCR beta chains were found to appear HLA-restricted, with HLA associations seemingly driven largely by CMV exposure. In this cohort, only TCR beta chains were sequenced, and detectable features were limited by the absence of alpha or paired-chain data. Some IMGT-functional V segments, including TRBV6-2 and TRBV6-3, could not be told apart with the 87-base-pair reads, so those segments were excluded. The study listed 164 TCR beta chains as associated with cytomegalovirus. Linkage disequilibrium might explain the correlated functional status among segregating V segments, but an unknown experimental factor could not be ruled out. A cluster of highly shared sequence variants was judged likely to represent a technical artifact of the sequencing pipeline. Three of the identified cytomegalovirus-associated TCR beta chains were confirmed in vitro to be specific for cytomegalovirus antigens. In a later genetic analysis, fewer N-insertions in productive TCRs were reported among donors in an Asian-associated ancestry cluster than the roughly 700-donor mean. Because counts were too low, approximately 15 rarely observed V segments, including chromosome 9 orphons, were excluded from the earlier analysis of 500 to 700 of the donors.

From the germline V gene (reference sequence), CDR1 is LNHDA and CDR2 is SQIVND. The junction shows trimming of 6 bases on V and 3 bases on J, and the gene matches do not reach 6 bases of it. There are 15 amino acids in the CDR3, from cysteine to phenylalanine inclusive. CDR3 DNA only is kept here, 45 bases in frame from base 1. The cohort was made up of several hundred healthy bone marrow donors. All cohort members were sampled while nominally healthy, although unrecorded immune exposures were likely present. The donor tested CMV seropositive and was one of the 289 seropositive cohort members. A peripheral blood sample was provided by each donor, and peripheral blood mononuclear cells were used for TCR beta sequencing. Genomic DNA was extracted from the blood cell samples with the Qiagen DNeasy Blood Extraction Kit.

This TCR derives from a man in his fifties or sixties in good health and CMV-seropositive. The sequence joins TRBV19 to TRBJ1-1; TRBD1 agrees with 11 junctional bases. The sequencing input was PBMCs. The DNA sequence is as follows: TGTGCCAGTAGGGACAGGGGGCGCGGGGACACTGAAGCTTTCTTT. The resulting protein is CASRDRGRGDTEAFF. Joined to the reference TRBV19 and TRBJ1-1 proteins, this CDR3 gives the full variable domain: DGGITQSPKYLFRKEGQNVTLSCEQNLNHDAMYWYRQDPGQGLRLIYYSQIVNDFQKGDIAEGYSVSREKKESFPLTVTSAQKNPTAFYLCASRDRGRGDTEAFFGQGTRLTVV.